These 18 T cell receptor beta chains share one sample of origin, sequenced in a study of shared clonotypes between healthy human individuals. Generated by immunoSEQ multiplex PCR, the TCRdb table keeps only in-frame clones and is missing some. The sample has millions of clones; around nine tenths are singletons. Sequenced input: naive CD4+ T cells sorted from blood. Noted subset: CD45RA+ positively selected. These receptors all come from a young man in good health.

This chain uses TRBV19 with TRBJ1-4; 7 bases line up with TRBD1. The length of the CDR3 is 14 residues. Trimming took 7 bases from V and 8 from J; bases not matched to a gene: 10. CDR1 is LNHDA and CDR2 is SQIVND in the germline V gene (reference sequence). The CDR3 reads CASNPQGRGEKLFF. Here the CDR3 DNA reads TGTGCCAGTAACCCACAGGGGCGGGGAGAAAAACTGTTTTTT.

The chain carries TRBV4-1 and TRBJ2-3; 8 bases align to TRBD2. V lost 2 bases to trimming and J lost 8 bases; unmatched junction nucleotides: 9. The CDR3 length is 15 residues. Germline V gives CDR1 MGHRA, CDR2 YSYEKL. The CDR3 loop is CASSQLETSDPTQYF. In DNA form, the CDR3 reads TGCGCCAGCAGCCAACTAGAGACTAGCGATCCTACGCAGTATTTT.

This rearrangement joins TRBV27 to TRBJ2-7; D is unclear. This CDR3 is built from 13 residues. Germline CDR1 and CDR2: MNHEY and SMNVEV (reference sequence). V lost 6 bases and J lost 0, with 9 bases in between. CDR3 bases: TGTGCCAGCAGCATAGGAAACTCCTACGAGCAGTACTTC. Its translation is CASSIGNSYEQYF.

The chain couples TRBV5-1 to TRBJ2-7; D remains unclear. With 4 bases removed from V and 0 bases from J, the gap between germline ends came to 11 bases. CDR3 size: 14 residues. CDR1 SGHRS and CDR2 YFSETQ come from the germline V gene. CDR3: CASSLTVNSYEQYF. Here the CDR3 DNA reads TGCGCCAGCAGCCTAACGGTTAACTCCTACGAGCAGTACTTC.

This chain connects TRBV30 to TRBJ1-6, with D possibly TRBD1 on 5 matching bases. Trimming cost V 2 bases and J 4 bases, with 15 bases left between them. The CDR3 loop spans 16 amino acids. Germline V lookup: CDR1 GTSNPN, CDR2 SVGIG (reference sequence). CDR3 nucleotides: TGTGCCTGGAGTAGTAGTCCGGACACTTATAATTCACCCCTCCACTTT. Translation: CAWSSSPDTYNSPLHF.

The chain is built from TRBV2 and TRBJ1-5, with TRBD1 matching over 7 bases. J gave up 6 bases and V 8 bases, and 7 bases lay outside the gene matches. Per germline, CDR1 SNHLY and CDR2 FYNNEI. The CDR3 is 13 amino acids. The CDR3 DNA follows: TGTGCCAGCGAAGACAGGGCAAGTCAGCCCCAGCATTTT. It is translated as CASEDRASQPQHF.

V gene TRBV4-1 combines with J gene TRBJ2-7; D is unclear. Germline V CDR1 and CDR2: MGHRA, YSYEKL. The CDR3 sequence is 16 residues long. The V and J ends lost 0 bases and 5 bases respectively, with 17 bases between them. CDR3 sequence (DNA): TGCGCCAGCAGCCAAGATCCGGGCCGTGCCCCGGACGAGCAGTACTTC. The encoded protein is CASSQDPGRAPDEQYF.

V usage is TRBV6-5 and J usage is TRBJ1-2; D remains unclear. The germline gives CDR1 MNHEY, CDR2 SVGAGI. Trimming left V 2 bases short and J 5 bases short, with 18 bases between. The CDR3 loop spans 16 amino acids. The CDR3 nucleotides read TGTGCCAGCAGTTACAACCCCCCAGGAGCCATTTATGGCTACACCTTC. This gives the protein CASSYNPPGAIYGYTF.

Remarks on this clone: The same CDR3 arises from other DNA sequences in this sample as well. This sequence joins TRBV14 and TRBJ1-4, with D unclear. This CDR3 is built from 15 residues. Trimming pared 4 bases from V and 8 bases from J, leaving 17 bases between. Germline CDR1 is SGHDN and CDR2 is FVKESK. The CDR3 bases are TGTGCCAGCAGCCTCCTGCGGGGTGCGGAGGAAAAACTGTTTTTT. It yields the protein CASSLLRGAEEKLFF.

J is TRBJ1-6 and V is TRBV7-9; no clear D. Trimming cost V 1 base and J 8 bases, with 9 bases left between them. This CDR3 has 14 residues. CDR1 and CDR2 from the germline V gene are SEHNR and FQNEAQ (reference sequence). The CDR3 loop is CASSLGWRDSPLHF. CDR3 coding DNA: TGTGCCAGCAGCTTAGGATGGCGGGATTCACCCCTCCACTTT.

V usage is TRBV10-2 and J usage is TRBJ1-1; D is ambiguous. This CDR3 spans 14 amino acids. With 0 bases removed from V and 4 bases from J, the gap between germline ends came to 9 bases. Germline CDR1 WSHSY, CDR2 SAAADI. CDR3 in DNA: TGCGCCAGCAGTGAGTCGGGCCCAGCCACTGAAGCTTTCTTT. Translating it yields CASSESGPATEAFF.

V is TRBV7-2 and J is TRBJ2-5, with 7 bases identical to TRBD2. This CDR3 has 12 residues. From germline, CDR1 is SGHTA and CDR2 FQGNSA. V dropped 3 bases and J dropped 8; count of bases not matched to a gene: 3. CDR3 bases: TGTGCCAGCAGCTTGGGAGGGCCAACCCAGTACTTC. Its protein product is CASSLGGPTQYF. Based on the CDR3 plus reference TRBV7-2 and TRBJ2-5, the full variable domain is GAGVSQSPSNKVTEKGKDVELRCDPISGHTALYWYRQSLGQGLEFLIYFQGNSAPDKSGLPSDRFSAERTGGSVSTLTIQRTQQEDSAVYLCASSLGGPTQYFGPGTRLLVL.

The chain combines TRBV29-1 with TRBJ1-1; no clear D gene. V dropped 3 bases and J dropped 12 bases, with 11 bases sitting between them. This CDR3 comprises 10 residues. The germline V gene has CDR1 SQVTM and CDR2 ANQGSEA. In DNA, the CDR3 is TGCAGCGTTGAGGACGGTCCTTCTTTCTTT. It encodes CSVEDGPSFF.

The chain links TRBV4-1 to TRBJ1-4, with a possible D match to TRBD1 (5 bases). The CDR3 spans 16 residues. In germline, CDR1 is MGHRA, CDR2 YSYEKL. V was trimmed by 5 bases and J by 6 bases, leaving 19 bases between them. In DNA form, the CDR3 reads TGCGCCAGCAGCGAAAGACCGCCAGGGATTTATGAAAAACTGTTTTTT. Translating gives CASSERPPGIYEKLFF.

The V call is TRBV5-4, the J call TRBJ2-3; the match to TRBD2 covers 9 bases. This CDR3 spans 15 amino acids. V dropped 0 bases and J dropped 6; count of bases not matched to a gene: 5. The germline CDR1 and CDR2 sequences are SGHNT and YYREEE (reference sequence). The CDR3 DNA reads TGTGCCAGCAGCTTGGGTATAGCGGGAGTCGATACGCAGTATTTT. It is translated as CASSLGIAGVDTQYF.

Comment on this clone: The identical CDR3 is also encoded by other nucleotide sequences in the sample. The chain couples TRBV5-1 to TRBJ2-5, with D perhaps TRBD2 (6 bases). CDR3 size: 14 residues. Trimming removed 0 bases from V and 5 bases from J, with 11 bases in between. Germline V gene data show CDR1 as SGHRS and CDR2 as YFSETQ. The CDR3 region has the DNA TGCGCCAGCAGCTTGGAGGGACTGGGGGAGACCCAGTACTTC. Protein product: CASSLEGLGETQYF.

This clone was recorded a few times. The V call is TRBV30, the J call TRBJ1-1, with 9 bases aligning to TRBD1. V gave up 8 bases and J gave up 3 bases; unmatched junction bases: 13. CDR1 and CDR2 (germline): GTSNPN, SVGIG (reference sequence). The CDR3 extends over 15 amino acids. The CDR3, as DNA: TGTGCCCTTGGGACAGGGAGTAATCTCTACACTGAAGCTTTCTTT. This translates into CALGTGSNLYTEAFF.

The rearrangement links TRBV19 to TRBJ1-5; the D gene is possibly TRBD1 (5 bases). The ends were cut back, 2 bases at V and 4 bases at J, with 12 bases in the middle. CDR1 is LNHDA and CDR2 is SQIVND in the germline V gene (reference sequence). CDR3 length: 15 residues. The CDR3 DNA is TGTGCCAGTAGTATACAGGGCGAAACAAATCAGCCCCAGCATTTT. Residues: CASSIQGETNQPQHF.